This TCR beta chain was retrieved from a study of T cell repertoires in cytomegalovirus infection. Study-level information: Both a matching HLA type and CMV infection were indicated by public TCR beta signatures.

This clonotype has a handful of counts. The antigen is unknown. TCRdb itself ran the reads through MiXCR, one entry per CDR3 protein. The sample comprises some 400,000 distinct CDR3 sequences, 15% to 20% of which are singletons, and 7.5% to 9% rests with the top ten. V was shortened by 4 bases and J by 9 bases, with 20 bases between the two germline ends. In germline, CDR1 is SGDLS, CDR2 YYNGEE. This CDR3 is 15 amino acids long. The study, taken as a whole, reports: Clonotypes of TCR beta that were HLA-C-restricted and CMV-specific dominated the ex vivo response. CMV carriers with the relevant HLA were identified by cumulative public TCR beta family frequency.

The chain couples TRBV9 to TRBJ2-1; possibly TRBD1 or TRBD2 for D (5 bases each). The sequencing input was PBMCs. This sequence was found in a human donor in good health (CMV status not recorded). Some clones in this sample may be carry-over from other donors' samples. The CDR3 reads CASSPVSRGAGEQFF. The CDR3 nucleotides are TGTGCCAGCAGCCCCGTGTCTAGAGGGGCGGGTGAGCAGTTCTTC. Full variable domain (missing parts from reference TRBV9 and TRBJ2-1): DSGVTQTPKHLITATGQRVTLRCSPRSGDLSVYWYQQSLDQGLQFLIQYYNGEERAKGNILERFSAQQFPDLHSELNLSSLELGDSALYFCASSPVSRGAGEQFFGPGTRLTVL.